The TCR beta chain under discussion was sequenced for a study of monozygotic twins with inflammatory bowel disease. This CDR3 spans 15 amino acids. Germline-derived CDR1 and CDR2 are SGHAT and FQNNGV. Regarding this clonotype: Its antigen is undetermined.

For every sample, eight separate reactions were used to make cDNA. After re-calling the 5' RACE reads, TCRdb lists one entry per CDR3 protein, DNA absent. This listing includes approximately 400,000 distinct CDR3 sequences. Study findings and constraints: IBD patients share fewer clonotypes with other people than healthy twins do, especially with disease activity.

The sequence was collected from a human donor with ulcerative colitis or Crohn's disease, or a healthy co-twin of an affected twin (not recorded which). This chain connects TRBV11-2 to TRBJ1-1; no DNA is available, so the TRBD1 call from TCRdb remains unchecked. Sequencing was done on a sample of blood. The chain's CDR3 is CASSLFSGENTEAFF.